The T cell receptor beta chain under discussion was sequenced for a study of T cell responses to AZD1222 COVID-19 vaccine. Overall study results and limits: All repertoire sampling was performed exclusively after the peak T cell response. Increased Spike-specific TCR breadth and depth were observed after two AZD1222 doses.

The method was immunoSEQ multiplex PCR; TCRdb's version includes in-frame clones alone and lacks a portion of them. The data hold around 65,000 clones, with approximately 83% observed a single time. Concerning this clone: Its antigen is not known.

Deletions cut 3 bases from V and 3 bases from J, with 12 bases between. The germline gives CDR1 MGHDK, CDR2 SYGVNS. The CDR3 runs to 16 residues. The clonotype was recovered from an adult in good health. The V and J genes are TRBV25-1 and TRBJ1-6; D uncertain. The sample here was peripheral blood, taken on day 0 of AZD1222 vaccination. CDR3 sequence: CASSEQTAIYNSPLHF. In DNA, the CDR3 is TGTGCCAGCAGTGAGCAGACGGCGATCTATAATTCACCCCTCCACTTT. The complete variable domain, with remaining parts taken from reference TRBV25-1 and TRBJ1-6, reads EADIYQTPRYLVIGTGKKITLECSQTMGHDKMYWYQQDPGMELHLIHYSYGVNSTEKGDLSSESTVSRIRTEHFPLTLESARPSHTSQYLCASSEQTAIYNSPLHFGNGTRLTVT.